The 26 T cell receptor beta chains reported below all come from one sample, sequenced in a study of blood T cell repertoires in COVID-19 (dated by TCRdb to the early 2020s). Library construction relied on the immunoSEQ multiplex PCR assay. TCRdb mirrors the immuneACCESS table, restricted to in-frame sequences. Some clones are absent from its copies; in checked studies, under half trace to an unresolved V gene, and the reason for the others is unknown. Recorded for this sample are 50,000 to 70,000 clones; 80% to 95% of them occurred a single time. The top ten hold about 9.1% of the sample. Source material: peripheral blood. Receptor source: a woman older than 75 with active COVID-19.

The chain links TRBV14 to TRBJ1-4; D not certain. The CDR3 is 16 residues long. CDR1 is SGHDN, CDR2 FVKESK, per germline. Deletions cut 2 bases from V and 0 bases from J, with 10 bases between. The CDR3 DNA sequence: TGTGCCAGCAGCCAACGTCCCGTTGCAACTAATGAAAAACTGTTTTTT. Protein: CASSQRPVATNEKLFF.

The J gene is TRBJ2-1, the V gene TRBV7-2; D may be TRBD2 (6 bases). The germline CDR1 and CDR2 sequences are SGHTA and FQGNSA. V lost 4 bases, J lost 1 base, and 17 bases lay in between. The CDR3 loop spans 17 amino acids. The CDR3 region is CASSSSTGGISYNEQFF. The CDR3 DNA reads TGTGCCAGCAGCTCCAGTACAGGAGGGATATCCTACAATGAGCAGTTCTTC.

The chain uses TRBV7-9 and TRBJ2-2; 7 positions agree with TRBD1. V lost 6 bases, J lost 6 bases, and 10 bases stayed unmatched. CDR1 is SEHNR and CDR2 is FQNEAQ in the germline V gene (reference sequence). This CDR3 has 15 residues. The chain's CDR3 is CASRQSRGLSGELFF. The DNA for the CDR3 is TGTGCCAGCAGACAATCAAGGGGGCTCTCCGGGGAGCTGTTTTTT.

The rearrangement links TRBV11-2 to TRBJ1-1, with a weak D call TRBD1 (6 bases). Looked up from germline, CDR1 is SGHAT and CDR2 is FQNNGV. V lost 3 bases, J lost 2 bases, and 10 bases lay in between. CDR3 size: 14 residues. The CDR3 region has the DNA TGTGCCAGCAGCTTCCGGACAGCCAACACTGAAGCTTTCTTT. As protein: CASSFRTANTEAFF.

This chain joins TRBV7-9 and TRBJ1-4; the D is unclear. V was clipped by 5 bases and J by 5 bases, with 6 bases between them. The V gene's germline CDR1 is SEHNR and CDR2 FQNEAQ (reference sequence). This CDR3 spans 12 amino acids. The CDR3 here is CASSPLNEKLFF. The CDR3 DNA is TGTGCCAGCAGCCCTCTCAATGAAAAACTGTTTTTT.

This clone appeared a single time. CDR3 protein: CASSFRGLGTNVLTF. CDR3 DNA sequence: TGTGCCAGCAGCTTCAGGGGGTTGGGGACCAACGTCCTGACTTTC. The chain combines TRBV11-2 with TRBJ2-6; 7 positions match TRBD1. The CDR3 spans 15 residues. V trimming: 3 bases; J trimming: 8 bases; junction bases outside the gene matches: 7. Germline lookup yields CDR1 SGHAT and CDR2 FQNNGV.

The chain carries TRBV27 and TRBJ2-3, with 9 bases aligning to TRBD1. The CDR3 contains 16 residues. In germline, CDR1 is MNHEY, CDR2 SMNVEV (reference sequence). V was clipped by 3 bases and J by 5 bases; unmatched bases: 9. DNA for the CDR3: TGTGCCAGCAGTTTGCGGACAGGGGTTTTGGGAGATACGCAGTATTTT. Protein: CASSLRTGVLGDTQYF.

The gene calls are TRBV28 and TRBJ2-3; D unclear. Germline-derived CDR1 and CDR2 are MDHEN and SYDVKM. Trimming shortened V by 7 bases and J by 2 bases, and 4 bases separated the two germline ends. This CDR3 spans 11 amino acids. The CDR3 region is CASTNTDTQYF. Here the CDR3 DNA reads TGTGCCAGCACAAACACAGATACGCAGTATTTT.

The count of this clone is one. J is TRBJ2-2 and V is TRBV3-1 (or the pseudogene TRBV3-2), with 13 positions matching TRBD2. The length of the CDR3 is 16 residues. Germline V gene data show CDR1 as LGHDT and CDR2 as YNNKEL (reference sequence). Trimming cost V 4 bases and J 4 bases; bases outside gene matches: 3. The CDR3: CASSPRLAGGTGELFF. CDR3 nucleotides: TGTGCCAGCAGCCCGCGACTAGCGGGGGGCACCGGGGAGCTGTTTTTT.

The chain uses TRBV29-1 and TRBJ1-4, with 10 positions matching TRBD1. Germline V lookup: CDR1 SQVTM, CDR2 ANQGSEA. The J segment lost 8 bases and the V segment lost 6 bases, leaving 6 bases of the junction unmatched. CDR3 length equals 13 residues. CDR3 sequence: CSVSGTGDEKLFF. CDR3 nucleotide sequence: TGCAGCGTCTCCGGGACAGGGGACGAAAAACTGTTTTTT.

V gene TRBV4-2 combines with J gene TRBJ2-5; 16 bases match TRBD2. CDR1 is LGHNA, CDR2 YNFKEQ, per germline. The CDR3 totals 17 residues. V lost 3 bases, J lost 5 bases, and 6 bases stayed unmatched. The CDR3 loop is CASSQGTSGRGGETQYF. The CDR3 nucleotides are TGTGCCAGCAGCCAGGGGACTAGCGGGAGGGGAGGGGAGACCCAGTACTTC.

This chain links TRBV5-1 with TRBJ2-5; maybe TRBD2 (6 bases). Germline assignment: CDR1 SGHRS and CDR2 YFSETQ. Trimming shortened V by 0 bases and J by 2 bases, and 20 bases separated the two germline ends. The CDR3 runs to 18 residues. The DNA of the CDR3 is TGCGCCAGCAGCTTGGGATTGGGCAGGGAGGTTGGTCAAGAGACCCAGTACTTC. This encodes CASSLGLGREVGQETQYF.

The chain couples TRBV27 to TRBJ2-1, with 9 bases fitting TRBD2. Germline V gene lookup returns CDR1 MNHEY and CDR2 SMNVEV (reference sequence). Trimming at V came to 3 bases and at J to 6 bases, leaving 9 bases not matched to a gene. The CDR3 sequence is 16 residues long. The CDR3 DNA sequence: TGTGCCAGCAGTTTCCAACCGGGACTAGCAATCAATGAGCAGTTCTTC. Residues: CASSFQPGLAINEQFF.

The V and J genes are TRBV10-3 and TRBJ2-7; 9 nucleotides line up with TRBD1. This CDR3 has 15 amino acids. CDR1 is ENHRY and CDR2 is SYGVKD in the germline V gene. J lost 0 bases, V lost 5 bases, and 5 bases had no gene match. DNA of the CDR3: TGTGCCATCAGTTCACAGGGGGCATTCTCCTACGAGCAGTACTTC. Residues: CAISSQGAFSYEQYF.

The rearrangement uses TRBV5-6 and TRBJ2-7; TRBD2 aligns across 7 bases. The CDR3 spans 15 residues. Germline loops: CDR1 SGHDT, CDR2 YYEEEE. V was clipped by 4 bases and J by 2 bases; unmatched bases: 9. CDR3 bases: TGTGCCAGCAGCCACTCCCTAGCGGAACCCTACGAGCAGTACGTC. As protein: CASSHSLAEPYEQYV.

The J gene is TRBJ2-1, the V gene TRBV6-2 or TRBV6-3, with 11 bases identical to TRBD2. The CDR3 spans 20 residues. V lost 0 bases and J lost 2; bases outside the gene matches: 12. The germline CDR1 and CDR2 sequences are MNHEY and SVGEGT. CDR3 bases: TGTGCCAGCAGTTACTCGAGCGGTAGCGGGAGGGCGGGAGCCTACAATGAGCAGTTCTTC. It is translated as CASSYSSGSGRAGAYNEQFF.

The genes are TRBV28 and TRBJ1-2, with a tentative D call TRBD1 (6 bases). V lost 11 bases and J 3 bases, leaving 7 bases between the germline ends. Germline V gives CDR1 MDHEN, CDR2 SYDVKM. This CDR3 has 10 residues. The CDR3 coding sequence is TGTGCCGCAGGGGACTATGGCTACACCTTC. Amino acids: CAAGDYGYTF.

The chain couples TRBV5-6 to TRBJ1-2; 8 bases map to TRBD1. This CDR3 region has 16 residues. Looked up from germline, CDR1 is SGHDT and CDR2 is YYEEEE. Trimming took 2 bases from V and 3 from J; bases not matched to a gene: 9. CDR3 sequence reads: CASSLTRTGNDYGYTF. CDR3 nucleotides: TGTGCCAGCAGCTTAACGCGGACAGGGAACGACTATGGCTACACCTTC.

The count of this clone is one. A read error may produce the germline difference seen at one junction end. The gene calls are TRBV7-7 and TRBJ2-2; 8 nucleotides agree with TRBD2. The CDR3 length is 19 residues. Looked up from germline, CDR1 is SSHAT and CDR2 is FNYEAQ (reference sequence). The CDR3 bases are TGTGCTAGCAGCTTAGCTCCTTGGGATAGCGGGATGGGGACCGGGGAGCTGTTTTTT. This gives the protein CASSLAPWDSGMGTGELFF.

The chain has TRBV10-1 and TRBJ2-7; D not resolved. CDR3 size: 13 residues. V was trimmed by 6 bases and J by 1 base, leaving 10 bases between them. Germline values: CDR1 WNHNN, CDR2 SYGVQD (reference sequence). The CDR3 DNA reads as TGCGCCAGCAGCGGGTTCGGGTCCTACGAGCAGTACTTC. Translation gives CASSGFGSYEQYF.

The chain is built from TRBV7-9 and TRBJ2-1; 7 positions agree with TRBD1. V was pared by 5 bases and J by 6 bases, with 4 bases of the junction left unmatched. The CDR3 extends over 13 amino acids. The germline V gene encodes CDR1 SEHNR and CDR2 FQNEAQ (reference sequence). The CDR3 protein is CASSLQGLNEQFF. The DNA for the CDR3 is TGTGCCAGCAGCCTACAGGGGCTCAATGAGCAGTTCTTC. Supplemented by reference TRBV7-9 and TRBJ2-1, the full variable domain reads DTGVSQNPRHKITKRGQNVTFRCDPISEHNRLYWYRQTLGQGPEFLTYFQNEAQLEKSRLLSDRFSAERPKGSFSTLEIQRTEQGDSAMYLCASSLQGLNEQFFGPGTRLTVL.

This chain links TRBV5-5 with TRBJ1-1; 8 positions match TRBD1. Germline V gives CDR1 SGHKS, CDR2 YYEKEE (reference sequence). The CDR3 is 16 amino acids. The ends lost 4 bases at V and 5 bases at J; junction bases unmatched: 13. CDR3 sequence: CASSGGQTGEGTEAFF. In DNA form, the CDR3 reads TGTGCCAGCAGCGGAGGGCAGACAGGGGAGGGGACTGAAGCTTTCTTT.

The rearrangement uses TRBV27 and TRBJ2-2; 8 bases are shared with TRBD1. V trimming: 6 bases; J trimming: 9 bases; junction bases outside the gene matches: 12. This CDR3 region has 15 residues. Germline V gene lookup returns CDR1 MNHEY and CDR2 SMNVEV (reference sequence). In DNA form, the CDR3 reads TGTGCCAGCAGAGTCAGTAGCGGACAGGGCCGGGAGCTGTTTTTT. Residues: CASRVSSGQGRELFF.

V is TRBV30 and J is TRBJ2-4, with 8 bases aligning to TRBD1. Germline-derived CDR1 and CDR2 are GTSNPN and SVGIG (reference sequence). The CDR3 runs to 16 residues. The ends lost 7 bases at V and 0 bases at J; junction bases unmatched: 11. The CDR3 region is CASLDRVSLAKNIQYF. CDR3 DNA: TGTGCCTCCCTGGACAGGGTCAGCCTAGCCAAAAACATTCAGTACTTC.

The chain joins TRBV18 to TRBJ1-2; TRBD1 matches 9 bases. Germline V gene lookup returns CDR1 KGHSH and CDR2 LQKENI. Germline trimming cut 3 bases from V and 6 bases from J; bases unmatched to any gene: 14. CDR3 size: 17 residues. CDR3 protein: CASSPTNEDRGYHGYTF. The CDR3 DNA reads TGTGCCAGCTCACCCACAAATGAGGACAGGGGTTATCATGGCTACACCTTC.

J is TRBJ2-5 and V is TRBV11-2; 7 nucleotides align to TRBD2. There are 17 residues in the CDR3. Germline CDR1 reads SGHAT; CDR2 reads FQNNGV. The trim removed 4 bases at V and 5 bases at J, leaving 16 bases unmatched. CDR3 coding DNA: TGTGCCAGCAGCTGGAAGGGTCCATTCGGGAGGTCGGAGACCCAGTACTTC. Protein product: CASSWKGPFGRSETQYF.